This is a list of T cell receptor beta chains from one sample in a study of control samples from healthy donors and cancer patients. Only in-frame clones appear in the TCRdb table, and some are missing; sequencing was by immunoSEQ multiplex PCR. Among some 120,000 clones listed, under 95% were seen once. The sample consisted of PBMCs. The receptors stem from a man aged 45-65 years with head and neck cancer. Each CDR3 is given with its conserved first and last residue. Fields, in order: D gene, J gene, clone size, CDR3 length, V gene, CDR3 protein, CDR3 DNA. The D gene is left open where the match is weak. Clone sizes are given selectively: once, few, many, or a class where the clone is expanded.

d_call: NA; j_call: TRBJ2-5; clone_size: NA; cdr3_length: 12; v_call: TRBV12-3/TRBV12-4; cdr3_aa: CASNVGVETQYF; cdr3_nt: TGTGCCAGCAATGTAGGTGTAGAGACCCAGTACTTC
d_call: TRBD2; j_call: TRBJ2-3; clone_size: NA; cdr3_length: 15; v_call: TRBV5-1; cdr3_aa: CASSRGGPNTDTQYF; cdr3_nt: TGCGCCAGCAGCCGGGGAGGGCCGAACACAGATACGCAGTATTTT
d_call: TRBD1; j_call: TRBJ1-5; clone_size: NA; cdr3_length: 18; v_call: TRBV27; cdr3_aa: CASSRFGTGEQSNQPQHF; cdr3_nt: TGTGCCAGCAGTAGGTTCGGGACAGGGGAACAGAGCAATCAGCCCCAGCATTTT
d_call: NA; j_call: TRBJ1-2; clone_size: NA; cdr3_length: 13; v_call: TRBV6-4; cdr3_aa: CASSASEVRGYTF; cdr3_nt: TGTGCCAGCAGCGCAAGTGAAGTGAGGGGCTACACCTTC
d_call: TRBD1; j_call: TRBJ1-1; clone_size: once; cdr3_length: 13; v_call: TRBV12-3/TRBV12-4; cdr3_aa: CASRQGGNTEAFF; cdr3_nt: TGTGCCAGCAGACAGGGGGGGAACACTGAAGCTTTCTTT
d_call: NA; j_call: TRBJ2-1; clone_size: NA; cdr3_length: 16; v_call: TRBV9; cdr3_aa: CASSGFRGAGYNEQFF; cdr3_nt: TGTGCCAGCAGCGGGTTCCGGGGGGCCGGTTACAATGAGCAGTTCTTC
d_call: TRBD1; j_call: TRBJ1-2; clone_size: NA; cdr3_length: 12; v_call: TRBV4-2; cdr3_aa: CASSSGQEKYTF; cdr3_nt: TGTGCCAGCAGCTCGGGACAGGAAAAATACACCTTC
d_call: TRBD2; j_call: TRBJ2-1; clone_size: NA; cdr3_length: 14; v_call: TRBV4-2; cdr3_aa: CASSQRTSYNEQFF; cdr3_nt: TGTGCCAGCAGCCAAAGGACTAGTTACAATGAGCAGTTCTTC
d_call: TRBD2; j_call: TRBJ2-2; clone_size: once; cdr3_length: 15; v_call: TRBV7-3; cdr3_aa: CASSPPGGVFRELFF; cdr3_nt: TGTGCCAGCAGCCCCCCGGGGGGGGTTTTCCGGGAGCTGTTTTTT
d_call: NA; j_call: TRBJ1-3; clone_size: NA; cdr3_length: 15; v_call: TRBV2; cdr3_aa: CASSPGRRSGNTIYF; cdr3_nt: TGTGCCAGCAGTCCCGGACGTCGCTCTGGAAACACCATATATTTT
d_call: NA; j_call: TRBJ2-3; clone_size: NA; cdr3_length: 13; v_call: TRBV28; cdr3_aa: CASSFPRPDTQYF; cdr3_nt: TGTGCCAGCAGTTTCCCAAGGCCAGATACGCAGTATTTT
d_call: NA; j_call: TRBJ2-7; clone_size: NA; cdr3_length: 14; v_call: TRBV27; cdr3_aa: CASSSNRRRYEQYF; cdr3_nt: TGTGCCAGCAGTTCAAATCGTAGACGCTACGAGCAGTACTTC
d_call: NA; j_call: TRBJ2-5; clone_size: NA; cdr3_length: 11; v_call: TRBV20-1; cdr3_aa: CSVMGKETQYF; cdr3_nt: TGCAGTGTGATGGGGAAAGAGACCCAGTACTTC
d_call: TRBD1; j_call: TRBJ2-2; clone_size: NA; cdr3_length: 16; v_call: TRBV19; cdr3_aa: CASRRVRDSDSGELFF; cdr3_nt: TGTGCCAGTAGGCGAGTTCGGGACAGTGATTCCGGGGAGCTGTTTTTT
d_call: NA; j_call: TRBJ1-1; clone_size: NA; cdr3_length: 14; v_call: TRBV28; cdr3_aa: CASSWGRAGGEAFF; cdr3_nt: TGTGCCAGCAGTTGGGGTAGGGCGGGCGGTGAAGCTTTCTTT
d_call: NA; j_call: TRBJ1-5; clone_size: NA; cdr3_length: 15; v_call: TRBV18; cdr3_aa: CASSPQVNSNQPQHF; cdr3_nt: TGTGCCAGCTCACCACAGGTTAATAGCAATCAGCCCCAGCATTTT
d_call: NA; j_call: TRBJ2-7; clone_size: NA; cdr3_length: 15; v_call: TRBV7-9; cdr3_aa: CASSPASGPTLGGWF; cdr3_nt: TGTGCCAGCAGCCCCGCCTCCGGACCGACCCTAGGAGGTTGGTTC
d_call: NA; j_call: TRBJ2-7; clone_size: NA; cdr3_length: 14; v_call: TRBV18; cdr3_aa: CASSSRDNSYEQYF; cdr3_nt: TGTGCCAGCTCGTCCCGGGACAACTCCTACGAGCAGTACTTC
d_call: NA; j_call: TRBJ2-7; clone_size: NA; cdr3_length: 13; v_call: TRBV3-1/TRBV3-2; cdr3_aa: CASSQGRGSEQYF; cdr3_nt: TGTGCCAGCAGCCAAGGGCGAGGATCCGAGCAGTACTTC
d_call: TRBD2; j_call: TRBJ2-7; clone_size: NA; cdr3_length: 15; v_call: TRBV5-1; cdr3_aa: CASSQRLAESYEQYF; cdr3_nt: TGCGCCAGCAGCCAACGACTAGCGGAGTCCTACGAGCAGTACTTC
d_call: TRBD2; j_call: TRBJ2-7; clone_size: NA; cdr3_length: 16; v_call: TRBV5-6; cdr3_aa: CASSRLAGAEGHEQYF; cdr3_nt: TGTGCCAGCAGCCGCCTAGCGGGGGCCGAGGGGCACGAGCAGTACTTC
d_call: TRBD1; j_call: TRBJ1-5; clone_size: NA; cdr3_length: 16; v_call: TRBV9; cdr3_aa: CASSPGQGHDNQPQHF; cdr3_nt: TGTGCCAGCAGCCCGGGACAGGGGCATGACAATCAGCCCCAGCATTTT
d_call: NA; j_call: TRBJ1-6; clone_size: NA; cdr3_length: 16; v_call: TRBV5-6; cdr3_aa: CASSLAGGSYNSPLHF; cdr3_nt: TGTGCCAGCAGCTTGGCCGGGGGATCCTATAATTCACCCCTCCACTTT
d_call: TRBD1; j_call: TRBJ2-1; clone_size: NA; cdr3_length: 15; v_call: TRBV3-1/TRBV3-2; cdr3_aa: CASSQEVRQGREQFF; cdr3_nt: TGTGCCAGCAGCCAAGAGGTGCGACAGGGGCGTGAGCAGTTCTTC
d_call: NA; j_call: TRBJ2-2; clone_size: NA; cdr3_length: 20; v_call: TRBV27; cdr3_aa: CASSFGLGGRTSTDTGELFF; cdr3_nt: TGTGCCAGCAGTTTTGGGCTCGGGGGACGAACCTCGACCGACACCGGGGAGCTGTTTTTT
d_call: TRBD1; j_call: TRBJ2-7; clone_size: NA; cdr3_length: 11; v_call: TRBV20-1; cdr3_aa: CSASDRDEQYF; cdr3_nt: TGCAGTGCTTCGGACAGGGACGAGCAGTACTTC
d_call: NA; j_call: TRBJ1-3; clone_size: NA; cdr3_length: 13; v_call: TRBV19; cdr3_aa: CASSRFSGNTIYF; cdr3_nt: TGTGCCAGTAGTCGGTTCTCTGGAAACACCATATATTTT
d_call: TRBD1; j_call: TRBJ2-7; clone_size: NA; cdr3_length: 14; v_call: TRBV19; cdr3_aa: CASSGTGRLYEQYF; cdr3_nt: TGTGCCAGTAGCGGGACAGGTAGACTCTACGAGCAGTACTTC
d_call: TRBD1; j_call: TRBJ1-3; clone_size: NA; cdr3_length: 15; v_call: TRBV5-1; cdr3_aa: CASSLGTGAGNTIYF; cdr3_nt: TGCGCCAGCAGCTTGGGGACAGGGGCTGGAAACACCATATATTTT
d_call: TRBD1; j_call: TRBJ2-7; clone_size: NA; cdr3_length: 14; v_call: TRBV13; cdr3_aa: CASSGRDRGYEQYF; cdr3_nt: TGTGCCAGCAGCGGACGGGACAGGGGCTACGAGCAGTACTTC
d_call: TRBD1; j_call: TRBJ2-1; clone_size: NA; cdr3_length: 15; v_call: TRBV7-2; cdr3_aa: CASSTGTGRHNEQFF; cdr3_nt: TGTGCCAGCAGCACGGGGACAGGGCGACACAATGAGCAGTTCTTC
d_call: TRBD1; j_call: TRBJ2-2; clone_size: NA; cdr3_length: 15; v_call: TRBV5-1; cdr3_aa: CASHLGQGFTGELFF; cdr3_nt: TGCGCCAGTCATCTAGGACAGGGGTTCACCGGGGAGCTGTTTTTT
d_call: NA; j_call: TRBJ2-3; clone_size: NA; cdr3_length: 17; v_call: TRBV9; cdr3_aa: CASSVTPTGRLQDTQYF; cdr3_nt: TGTGCCAGCAGCGTAACCCCAACAGGTCGACTACAAGATACGCAGTATTTT
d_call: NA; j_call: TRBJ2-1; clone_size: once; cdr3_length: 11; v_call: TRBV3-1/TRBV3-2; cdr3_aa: CASSLRDEQFF; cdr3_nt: TGTGCCAGCAGCCTCAGAGATGAGCAGTTCTTC
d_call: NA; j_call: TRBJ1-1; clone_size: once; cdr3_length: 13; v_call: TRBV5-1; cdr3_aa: CASSPRVGAEAFF; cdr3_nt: TGCGCCAGCAGCCCTAGGGTTGGGGCTGAAGCTTTCTTT
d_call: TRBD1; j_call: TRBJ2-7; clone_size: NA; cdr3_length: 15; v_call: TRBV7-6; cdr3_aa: CASSFYTGTGYEQYF; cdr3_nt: TGTGCCAGCAGCTTTTATACCGGGACAGGCTACGAGCAGTACTTC
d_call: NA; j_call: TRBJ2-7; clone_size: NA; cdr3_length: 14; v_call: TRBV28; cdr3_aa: CASTLPGTPYEQYF; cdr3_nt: TGTGCCAGCACCCTCCCTGGGACCCCATACGAGCAGTACTTC
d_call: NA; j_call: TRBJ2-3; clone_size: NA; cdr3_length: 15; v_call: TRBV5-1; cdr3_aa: CASSFRGSSTDTQYF; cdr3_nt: TGCGCCAGCAGCTTTCGCGGATCTAGCACAGATACGCAGTATTTT
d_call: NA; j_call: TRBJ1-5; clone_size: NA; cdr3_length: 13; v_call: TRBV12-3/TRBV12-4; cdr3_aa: CASSFRVGQPQHF; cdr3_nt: TGTGCCAGCAGTTTCAGGGTAGGTCAGCCCCAGCATTTT
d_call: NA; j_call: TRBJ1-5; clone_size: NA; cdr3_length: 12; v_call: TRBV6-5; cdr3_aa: CASRGSSRPQHF; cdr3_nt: TGTGCCAGCAGGGGAAGCAGTAGGCCCCAGCATTTT
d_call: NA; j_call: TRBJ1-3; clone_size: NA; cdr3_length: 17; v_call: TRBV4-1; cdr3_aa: CASSSPGRGRSGNTIYF; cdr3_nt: TGCGCCAGCAGCTCCCCAGGACGGGGTCGTTCTGGAAACACCATATATTTT
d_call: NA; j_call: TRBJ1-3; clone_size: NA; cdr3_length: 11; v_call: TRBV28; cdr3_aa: CASTKLNTIYF; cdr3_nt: TGTGCCAGCACCAAATTAAACACCATATATTTT